This is a list of T cell receptor beta chains from one sample in a study of T cells in Graves' hyperthyroidism and ophthalmopathy. Each CDR3 protein gets one entry after TCRdb re-called the multiplex PCR reads with MiXCR. Of hundreds of thousands of distinct CDR3 sequences in the sample, approximately 25% were seen once. Sequenced input: blood. Receptor source: a woman in her twenties or thirties with Graves' ophthalmopathy. Each CDR3 is given with its conserved first and last residue. The order of the fields is V gene, D gene, clone size, CDR3 length, J gene, CDR3 DNA, CDR3 protein. The D gene is left open where the match is weak. Clone size is stated in some rows and not others, as once, few, many or a class when expanded.

V: TRBV19
D: -
size: many
length: 13
J: TRBJ2-5
DNA: TGTGCCAGCACAACTACGGGGGAAGAGACCCAGTACTTC
CDR3: CASTTTGEETQYF

V: TRBV27
D: -
size: many
length: 14
J: TRBJ2-7
DNA: TGTGCCAGCAGTTTAGGTGACAGTATCAACGAGCAGTACTTC
CDR3: CASSLGDSINEQYF

V: TRBV6-1
D: -
size: many
length: 14
J: TRBJ1-1
DNA: TGTGCCAGCAGTGAGGTACGGGCCGCCACTGAAGCTTTCTTT
CDR3: CASSEVRAATEAFF

V: TRBV5-1
D: TRBD1
size: few
length: 15
J: TRBJ1-3
DNA: TGCGCCAGCAGTCAGGGGGGCACAGGGATGTTCCCCATATATTTT
CDR3: CASSQGGTGMFPIYF

V: TRBV28
D: -
size: -
length: 14
J: TRBJ1-1
DNA: TGTGCCAGCAGTGTGGACACGAGGCATACTGAAGCTTTCTTT
CDR3: CASSVDTRHTEAFF

V: TRBV4-3
D: -
size: few
length: 15
J: TRBJ2-5
DNA: TGCGCCAGCAGCCAAGTCGGGGCCGACGGAGAGACCCAGTACTTC
CDR3: CASSQVGADGETQYF

V: TRBV4-1
D: -
size: -
length: 16
J: TRBJ2-7
DNA: TGCGCCAGCAGTACCTGTACGATCGGGTGCACCTACGAGCAGTACTTC
CDR3: CASSTCTIGCTYEQYF

V: TRBV4-1
D: TRBD1
size: few
length: 14
J: TRBJ1-1
DNA: TGCGCCAGCAGCCAGACAGGGGCTAACACTGAAGCTTTCTTT
CDR3: CASSQTGANTEAFF

V: TRBV7-2
D: -
size: -
length: 14
J: TRBJ2-7
DNA: TGTGCCAGCAGCCTTTTTGCCTCAACCTACGAGCAGTACTTC
CDR3: CASSLFASTYEQYF

V: TRBV6-2/TRBV6-3
D: -
size: many
length: 14
J: TRBJ1-5
DNA: TGTGCCAGCAGTTACTCGCCGGTAGGGAAGCCCCAGCATTTT
CDR3: CASSYSPVGKPQHF

V: TRBV4-1
D: -
size: many
length: 14
J: TRBJ2-5
DNA: TGCGCCAGCAGCCAATGGGTACTCCAAGAGACCCAGTACTTC
CDR3: CASSQWVLQETQYF

V: TRBV18
D: -
size: many
length: 15
J: TRBJ2-2
DNA: TGTGCCAGCTCGTTGAGGGACGGTGGCACCGGGGAGCTGTTTTTT
CDR3: CASSLRDGGTGELFF

V: TRBV4-2
D: TRBD1
size: few
length: 16
J: TRBJ2-5
DNA: TGTGCCAGCAGCCAGGGGACAGGGGGCATGGGGGAGACCCAGTACTTC
CDR3: CASSQGTGGMGETQYF

V: TRBV3-1
D: -
size: -
length: 14
J: TRBJ1-1
DNA: TGTGCCAGCAGCCAGTCAGGGAGGGAGCCTTGGGCTTTCTTT
CDR3: CASSQSGREPWAFF

V: TRBV6-1
D: -
size: many
length: 14
J: TRBJ2-7
DNA: TGTGCCAGCAGTGACCCCACCTTATCCTACGAGCAGTACTTC
CDR3: CASSDPTLSYEQYF

V: TRBV30
D: TRBD1
size: many
length: 13
J: TRBJ1-1
DNA: TGTGCCTGGAGTGGTTGGACAGGGAGGTTCGCTTTCTTT
CDR3: CAWSGWTGRFAFF

V: TRBV28
D: -
size: many
length: 18
J: TRBJ1-1
DNA: TGTGCCAGCACCATCTTTTATTCCGGACCGGAGGGGAACACTGAAGCTTTCTTT
CDR3: CASTIFYSGPEGNTEAFF

V: TRBV12-3/TRBV12-4
D: -
size: many
length: 14
J: TRBJ1-1
DNA: TGTGCCAGCAGTTGGGGCGGCACGAACACTGAAGCTTTCTTT
CDR3: CASSWGGTNTEAFF

V: TRBV5-1
D: TRBD2
size: once
length: 16
J: TRBJ2-7
DNA: TGCGCCAGCAGCTTAACCGGGACTAGCGGAGCCTACGAGCAGTACTTC
CDR3: CASSLTGTSGAYEQYF

V: TRBV4-3
D: -
size: -
length: 16
J: TRBJ2-2
DNA: TGCGCCAGCAGCCAAGAAACCCCCGGGTCGGCCGGGGAGCTGTTTTTT
CDR3: CASSQETPGSAGELFF

V: TRBV4-1
D: TRBD1
size: -
length: 14
J: TRBJ2-7
DNA: TGCGCCAGCAGCCGGGTGGGACAGGACTACGAGCAGTACTTC
CDR3: CASSRVGQDYEQYF

V: TRBV5-6
D: TRBD1
size: few
length: 15
J: TRBJ2-7
DNA: TGTGCCAGCAGCTCCTGGGGGACAGAGACCTACGAGCAGTACTTC
CDR3: CASSSWGTETYEQYF

V: TRBV2
D: -
size: -
length: 16
J: TRBJ1-2
DNA: TGTGCCAGCAGTGGACCTACGGGACACCCTAACTATGGCTACACCTTC
CDR3: CASSGPTGHPNYGYTF

V: TRBV6-2/TRBV6-3
D: -
size: -
length: 21
J: TRBJ1-6
DNA: TGTGCCAGCAGTTACTCGGAAATTGTCGGGGCCGGGGGGCATCATAATTCACCCCTCCACTTT
CDR3: CASSYSEIVGAGGHHNSPLHF

V: TRBV15
D: -
size: -
length: 14
J: TRBJ2-7
DNA: TGTGCCACCAGCAGAGACCGGTCGGTGGGATTTCAGTACTTC
CDR3: CATSRDRSVGFQYF

V: TRBV20-1
D: -
size: few
length: 16
J: TRBJ1-2
DNA: TGCAGTGCTCTTTTTTGGTCGGGACACCTAAACTATGGCTACACCTTC
CDR3: CSALFWSGHLNYGYTF

V: TRBV12-3/TRBV12-4
D: -
size: -
length: 12
J: TRBJ1-1
DNA: TGTGCCAGCAGTCCTCCGGGACAAGAAGCTTTCTTT
CDR3: CASSPPGQEAFF

V: TRBV12-3/TRBV12-4
D: -
size: many
length: 15
J: TRBJ2-7
DNA: TGTGCCAGCAGCTCACGACAGGATTTCTCCTACGAGCAGTACTTC
CDR3: CASSSRQDFSYEQYF

V: TRBV12-3/TRBV12-4
D: -
size: -
length: 13
J: TRBJ2-2
DNA: TGTGCCAGCAGTTGGGGACCGGGAGGGGAGCTGTTTTTT
CDR3: CASSWGPGGELFF

V: TRBV5-1
D: -
size: many
length: 15
J: TRBJ1-2
DNA: TGCGCCAGCAGCTTGCGCAAGGGGGACAACTATGGCTACACCTTC
CDR3: CASSLRKGDNYGYTF

V: TRBV27
D: -
size: many
length: 16
J: TRBJ1-2
DNA: TGTGCCAGCAGTTTATCAGGCCAGGGCGGGGTTCGAGGCTACACCTTC
CDR3: CASSLSGQGGVRGYTF

V: TRBV3-1
D: -
size: -
length: 15
J: TRBJ1-3
DNA: TGTGCCAGCAGCCATTCATACCGCTCTGGAAACACCATATATTTT
CDR3: CASSHSYRSGNTIYF

V: TRBV6-5
D: -
size: many
length: 15
J: TRBJ2-2
DNA: TGTGCCAGCAGTCACGGGACTGGGGGCACCGGGGAGCTGTTTTTT
CDR3: CASSHGTGGTGELFF

V: TRBV10-3
D: -
size: -
length: 16
J: TRBJ1-1
DNA: TGTGCCATCAGTGGGGAGTTGTCGCAGATGAACACTGAAGCTTTCTTT
CDR3: CAISGELSQMNTEAFF

V: TRBV15
D: -
size: few
length: 14
J: TRBJ2-7
DNA: TGTGCCACCAGCCGTCGGGACAACAGCATCGAGCAGTACTTC
CDR3: CATSRRDNSIEQYF

V: TRBV7-8
D: -
size: many
length: 12
J: TRBJ1-1
DNA: TGTGCCAGCAGCTCAGGACACACTGAAGCTTTCTTT
CDR3: CASSSGHTEAFF

V: TRBV7-7
D: TRBD2
size: once
length: 16
J: TRBJ2-3
DNA: TGTGCCAGCAGCTCGGTAGCGGGGGGGCTTCCAGATACGCAGTATTTT
CDR3: CASSSVAGGLPDTQYF

V: TRBV12-3/TRBV12-4
D: -
size: -
length: 16
J: TRBJ2-7
DNA: TGTGCCAGCAGCTTGCTATTCACAGTTGTCTCCTACGAGCAGTACTTC
CDR3: CASSLLFTVVSYEQYF

V: TRBV28
D: -
size: -
length: 18
J: TRBJ2-7
DNA: TGTGCCAGCAGTTCCTTCCTCCTTAGGGACCTCCGAACCTACGAGCAGTACTTC
CDR3: CASSSFLLRDLRTYEQYF

V: TRBV20-1
D: -
size: many
length: 11
J: TRBJ2-7
DNA: TGCAGTGCTAGAGTCGTCGGCGAGCAGTACTTC
CDR3: CSARVVGEQYF

V: TRBV5-8
D: -
size: -
length: 15
J: TRBJ1-2
DNA: TGTGCCAGCAGCTTGGAACAGGGTCATAGCTATGGCTACACCTTC
CDR3: CASSLEQGHSYGYTF

V: TRBV11-1
D: -
size: many
length: 17
J: TRBJ1-2
DNA: TGTGCCAGCAGCTTAAACGATGGGTACGGAATAAACCGGGGCTACACCTTC
CDR3: CASSLNDGYGINRGYTF